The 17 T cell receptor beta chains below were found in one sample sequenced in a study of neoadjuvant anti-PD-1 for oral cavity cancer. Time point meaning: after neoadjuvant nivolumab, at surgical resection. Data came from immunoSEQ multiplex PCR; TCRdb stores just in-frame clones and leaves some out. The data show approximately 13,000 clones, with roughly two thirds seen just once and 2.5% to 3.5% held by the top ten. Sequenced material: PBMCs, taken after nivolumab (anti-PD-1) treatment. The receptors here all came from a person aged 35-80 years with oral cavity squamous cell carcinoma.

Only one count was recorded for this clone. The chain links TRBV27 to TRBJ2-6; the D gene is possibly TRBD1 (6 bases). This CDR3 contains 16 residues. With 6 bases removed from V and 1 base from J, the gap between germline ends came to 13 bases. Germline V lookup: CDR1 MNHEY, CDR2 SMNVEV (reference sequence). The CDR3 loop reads CASSAQGLSGANVLTF. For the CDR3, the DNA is TGTGCCAGCAGCGCACAGGGATTATCTGGGGCCAACGTCCTGACTTTC.

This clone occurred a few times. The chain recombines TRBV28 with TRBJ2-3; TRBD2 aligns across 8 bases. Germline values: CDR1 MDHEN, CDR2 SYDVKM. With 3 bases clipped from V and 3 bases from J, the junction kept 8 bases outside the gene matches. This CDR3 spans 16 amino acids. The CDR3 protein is CASSFGGGGLTDTQYF. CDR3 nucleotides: TGTGCCAGCAGTTTCGGGGGGGGCGGCCTGACAGATACGCAGTATTTT.

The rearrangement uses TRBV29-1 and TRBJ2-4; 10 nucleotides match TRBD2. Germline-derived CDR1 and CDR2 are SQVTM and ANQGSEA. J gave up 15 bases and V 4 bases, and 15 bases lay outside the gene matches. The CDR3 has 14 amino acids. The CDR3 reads CSVVGLAENRAMYF. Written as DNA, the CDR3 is TGCAGCGTTGTTGGACTAGCGGAAAACCGGGCGATGTACTTC.

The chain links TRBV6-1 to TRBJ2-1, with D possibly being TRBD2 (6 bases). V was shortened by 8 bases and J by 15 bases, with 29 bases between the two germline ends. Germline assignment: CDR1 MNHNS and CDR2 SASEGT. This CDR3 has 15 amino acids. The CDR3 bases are TGTGCCAGCGAGGGAGGCTCCCTAGATTTAACGGTTCGGTTCTTC. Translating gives CASEGGSLDLTVRFF.

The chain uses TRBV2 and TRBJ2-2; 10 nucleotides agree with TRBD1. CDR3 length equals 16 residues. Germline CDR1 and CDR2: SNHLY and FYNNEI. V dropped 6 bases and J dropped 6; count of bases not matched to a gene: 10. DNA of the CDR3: TGTGCCAGCAGCCTCGACTCCGGGACAGGGGCCGGGGAGCTGTTTTTT. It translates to CASSLDSGTGAGELFF.

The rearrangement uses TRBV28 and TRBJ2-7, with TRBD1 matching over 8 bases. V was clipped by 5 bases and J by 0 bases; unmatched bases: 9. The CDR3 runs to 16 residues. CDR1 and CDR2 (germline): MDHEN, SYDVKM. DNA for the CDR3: TGTGCCAGCAGTGAATCCGGGACAGGACACTCCTACGAGCAGTACTTC. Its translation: CASSESGTGHSYEQYF.

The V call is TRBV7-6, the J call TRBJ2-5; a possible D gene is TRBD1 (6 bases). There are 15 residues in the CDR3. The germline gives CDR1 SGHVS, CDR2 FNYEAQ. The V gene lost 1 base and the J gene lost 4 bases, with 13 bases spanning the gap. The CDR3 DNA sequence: TGTGCCAGCAGCTTAGTGGGGGCAGCGCGAGAGACCCAGTACTTC. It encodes CASSLVGAARETQYF.

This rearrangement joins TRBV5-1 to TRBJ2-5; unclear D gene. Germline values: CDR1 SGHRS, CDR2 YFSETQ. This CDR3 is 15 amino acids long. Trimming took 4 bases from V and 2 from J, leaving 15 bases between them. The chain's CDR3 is CASSLDGFRQETQYF. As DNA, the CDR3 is TGCGCCAGCAGCCTGGACGGGTTCAGGCAAGAGACCCAGTACTTC.

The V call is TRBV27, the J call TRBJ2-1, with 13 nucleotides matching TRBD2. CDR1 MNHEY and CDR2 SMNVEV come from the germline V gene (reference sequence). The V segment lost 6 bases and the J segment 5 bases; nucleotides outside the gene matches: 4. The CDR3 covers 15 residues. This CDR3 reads CASRSGTSGNNEQFF. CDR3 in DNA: TGTGCCAGCAGGTCCGGGACTAGCGGGAACAATGAGCAGTTCTTC.

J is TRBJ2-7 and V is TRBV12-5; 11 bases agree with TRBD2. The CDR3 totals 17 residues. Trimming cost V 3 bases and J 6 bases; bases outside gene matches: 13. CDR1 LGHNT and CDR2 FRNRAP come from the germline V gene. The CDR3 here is CASGFQASGGPRCEQYF. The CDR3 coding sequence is TGTGCTAGTGGTTTCCAGGCTAGCGGGGGGCCTCGGTGCGAGCAGTACTTC.

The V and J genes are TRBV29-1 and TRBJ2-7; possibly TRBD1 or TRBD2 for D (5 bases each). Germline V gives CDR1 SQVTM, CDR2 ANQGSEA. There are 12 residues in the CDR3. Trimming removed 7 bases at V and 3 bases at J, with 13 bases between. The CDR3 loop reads CSAGDLSYEQYF. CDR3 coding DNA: TGCAGCGCTGGGGACCTGAGCTACGAGCAGTACTTC.

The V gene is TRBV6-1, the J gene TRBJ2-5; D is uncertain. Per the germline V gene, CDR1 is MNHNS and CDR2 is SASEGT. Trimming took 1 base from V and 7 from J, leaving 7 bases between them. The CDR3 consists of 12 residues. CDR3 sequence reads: CASSEEGWTQYF. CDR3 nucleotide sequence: TGTGCCAGCAGTGAAGAGGGTTGGACCCAGTACTTC.

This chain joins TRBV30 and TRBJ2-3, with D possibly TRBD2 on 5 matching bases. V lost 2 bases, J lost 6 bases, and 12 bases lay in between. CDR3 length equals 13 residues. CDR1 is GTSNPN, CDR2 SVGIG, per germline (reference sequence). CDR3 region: CAWSSGGADTQYF. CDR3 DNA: TGTGCCTGGAGTTCCGGAGGCGCGGATACGCAGTATTTT.

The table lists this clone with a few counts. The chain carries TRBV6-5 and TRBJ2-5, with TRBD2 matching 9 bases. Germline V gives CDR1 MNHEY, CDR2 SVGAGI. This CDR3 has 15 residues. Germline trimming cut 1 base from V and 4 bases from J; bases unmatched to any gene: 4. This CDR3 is CASSYFSGSRETQYF. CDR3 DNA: TGTGCCAGCAGTTACTTTAGCGGGAGTCGAGAGACCCAGTACTTC.

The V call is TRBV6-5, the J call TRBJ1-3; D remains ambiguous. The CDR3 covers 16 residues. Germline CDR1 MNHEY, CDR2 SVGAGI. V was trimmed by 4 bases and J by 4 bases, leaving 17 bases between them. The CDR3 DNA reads TGTGCCAGCAGTTCCGCCGGGCCAACCCGGGGAAACACCATATATTTT. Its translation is CASSSAGPTRGNTIYF.

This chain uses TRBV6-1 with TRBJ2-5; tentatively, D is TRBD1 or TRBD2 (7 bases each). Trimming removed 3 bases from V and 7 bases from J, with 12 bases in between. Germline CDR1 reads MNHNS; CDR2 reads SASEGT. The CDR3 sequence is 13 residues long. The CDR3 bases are TGTGCCAGCAGTGACCCAGGGGGGGGGACCCAGTACTTC. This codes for CASSDPGGGTQYF.

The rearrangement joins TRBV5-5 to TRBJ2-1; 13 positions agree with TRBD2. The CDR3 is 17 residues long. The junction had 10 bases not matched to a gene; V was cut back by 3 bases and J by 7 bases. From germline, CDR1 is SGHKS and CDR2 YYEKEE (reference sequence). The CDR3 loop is CASSSGTSGREGNEQFF. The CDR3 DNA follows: TGTGCCAGCAGCTCCGGAACTAGCGGGAGGGAGGGGAATGAGCAGTTCTTC.